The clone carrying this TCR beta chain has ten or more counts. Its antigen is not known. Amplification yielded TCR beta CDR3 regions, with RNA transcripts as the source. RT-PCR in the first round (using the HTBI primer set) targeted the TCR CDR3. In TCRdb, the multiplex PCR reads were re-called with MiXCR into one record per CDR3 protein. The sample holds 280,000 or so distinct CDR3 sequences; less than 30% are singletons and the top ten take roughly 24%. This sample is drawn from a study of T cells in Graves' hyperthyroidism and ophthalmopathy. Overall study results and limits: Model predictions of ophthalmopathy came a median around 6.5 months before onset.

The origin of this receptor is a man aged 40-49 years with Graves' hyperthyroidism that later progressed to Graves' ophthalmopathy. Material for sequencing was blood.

CDR3 nucleotides: TGTGCCAGCAGCCACCAGGACACTGAAGCTTTCTTT. It is translated as CASSHQDTEAFF. V usage is TRBV3-1 and J usage is TRBJ1-1; no firm D call. The germline gives CDR1 LGHDT, CDR2 YNNKEL (reference sequence). V was shortened by 3 bases and J by 3 bases, with 5 bases between the two germline ends. The CDR3 is 12 residues long.